This T cell receptor (beta chain) was observed in a study of T cell changes during pregnancy in multiple sclerosis. Sequencing was performed with immunoSEQ multiplex PCR; in TCRdb, only in-frame clones are kept and a portion is missing. The sample shows tens of thousands of clones, roughly nine tenths of them seen only once. V trimming: 0 bases; J trimming: 5 bases; junction bases outside the gene matches: 9. Germline V gene data show CDR1 as SEHNR and CDR2 as FQNEAQ (reference sequence). The CDR3 extends over 17 amino acids. This chain joins TRBV7-9 and TRBJ2-2; 7 nucleotides line up with TRBD2. The source of this sequence is a female donor in good health, enrolled as a control in a pregnancy study. Here the sequenced sample was peripheral blood, taken in the first trimester of pregnancy. The CDR3 protein is CASSLATGRPGTGELFF. CDR3 in DNA: TGTGCCAGCAGCTTAGCGACCGGGAGGCCGGGTACCGGGGAGCTGTTTTTT.